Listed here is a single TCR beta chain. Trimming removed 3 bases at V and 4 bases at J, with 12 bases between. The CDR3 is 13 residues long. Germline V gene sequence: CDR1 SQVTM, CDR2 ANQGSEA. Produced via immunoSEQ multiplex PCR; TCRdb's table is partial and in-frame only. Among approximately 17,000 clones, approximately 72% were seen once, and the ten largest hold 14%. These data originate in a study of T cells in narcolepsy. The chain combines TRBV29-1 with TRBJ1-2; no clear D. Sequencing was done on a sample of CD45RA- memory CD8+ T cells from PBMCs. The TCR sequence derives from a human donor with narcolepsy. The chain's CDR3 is CSVEVSGSYGYTF. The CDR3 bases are TGCAGCGTTGAGGTCTCGGGGTCCTATGGCTACACCTTC.